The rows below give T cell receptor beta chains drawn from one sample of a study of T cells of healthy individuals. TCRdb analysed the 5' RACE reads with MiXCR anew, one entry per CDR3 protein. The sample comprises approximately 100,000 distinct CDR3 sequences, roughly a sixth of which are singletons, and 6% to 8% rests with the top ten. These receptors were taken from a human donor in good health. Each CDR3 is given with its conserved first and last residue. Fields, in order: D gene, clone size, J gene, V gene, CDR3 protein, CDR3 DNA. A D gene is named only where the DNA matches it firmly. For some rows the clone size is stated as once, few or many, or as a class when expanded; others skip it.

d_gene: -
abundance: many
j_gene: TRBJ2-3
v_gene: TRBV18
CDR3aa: CASSQEGFTDTQYF
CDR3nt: TGTGCCAGCTCTCAAGAGGGCTTCACAGATACGCAGTATTTT

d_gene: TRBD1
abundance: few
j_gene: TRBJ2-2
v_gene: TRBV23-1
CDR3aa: CASSHARDRNTGELFF
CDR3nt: TGCGCCAGCAGTCACGCACGGGACAGGAACACCGGGGAGCTGTTTTTT

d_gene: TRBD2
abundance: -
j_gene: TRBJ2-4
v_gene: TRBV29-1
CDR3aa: CSGGEGNIQYF
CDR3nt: TGCAGCGGCGGGGAGGGAAACATTCAGTACTTC

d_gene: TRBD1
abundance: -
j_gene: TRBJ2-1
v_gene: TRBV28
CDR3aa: CASSFPGTGNNEQFF
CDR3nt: TGTGCCAGCAGTTTTCCCGGGACAGGTAACAATGAGCAGTTCTTC

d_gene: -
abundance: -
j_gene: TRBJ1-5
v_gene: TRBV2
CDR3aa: CASSEIRGPQHF
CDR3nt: TGTGCCAGCAGTGAAATACGGGGACCCCAGCATTTT

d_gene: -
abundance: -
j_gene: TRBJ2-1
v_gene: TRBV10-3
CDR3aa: CAISYQRDEQFF
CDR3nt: TGTGCCATCAGCTACCAACGGGATGAGCAGTTCTTC

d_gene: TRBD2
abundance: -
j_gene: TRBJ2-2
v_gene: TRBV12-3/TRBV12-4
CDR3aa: CASSLVSGGLGTGELFF
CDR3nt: TGTGCCAGCAGTTTAGTGTCGGGGGGGCTCGGCACCGGGGAGCTGTTTTTT

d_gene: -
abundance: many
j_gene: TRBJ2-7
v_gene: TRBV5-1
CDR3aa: CASSLEAGLGYF
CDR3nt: TGCGCCAGCAGCTTGGAGGCAGGGTTGGGGTACTTC

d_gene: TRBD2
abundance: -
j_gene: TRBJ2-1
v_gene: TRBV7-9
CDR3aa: CASSLIRLAGGFAYNEQFF
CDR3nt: TGTGCCAGCAGCTTAATTCGGCTAGCGGGAGGCTTCGCCTACAATGAGCAGTTCTTC

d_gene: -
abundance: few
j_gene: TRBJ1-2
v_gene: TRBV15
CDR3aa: CATSRDWSQLYGYTF
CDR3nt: TGTGCCACCAGCAGAGATTGGAGCCAGCTCTATGGCTACACCTTC

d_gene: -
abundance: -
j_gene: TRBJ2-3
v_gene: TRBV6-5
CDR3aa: CASRAGDTQYF
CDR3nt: TGTGCCAGCAGAGCGGGAGATACGCAGTATTTT

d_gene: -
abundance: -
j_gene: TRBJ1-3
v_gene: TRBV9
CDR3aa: CASSVGGSSGNTIYF
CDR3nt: TGTGCCAGCAGCGTAGGGGGAAGCTCTGGAAACACCATATATTTT

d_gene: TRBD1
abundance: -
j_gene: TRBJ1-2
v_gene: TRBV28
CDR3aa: CASSPLDRVSYGYTF
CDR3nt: TGTGCCAGCAGTCCCCTGGACAGGGTCAGCTATGGCTACACCTTC

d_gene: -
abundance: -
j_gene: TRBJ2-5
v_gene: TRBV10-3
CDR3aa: CAIRKKAGVTETQYF
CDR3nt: TGTGCCATCAGAAAAAAAGCGGGTGTCACGGAGACCCAGTACTTC

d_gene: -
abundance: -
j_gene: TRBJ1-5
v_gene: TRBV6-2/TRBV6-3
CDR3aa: CASSYSDRPDDQPQHF
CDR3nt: TGTGCCAGCAGTTACTCGGACAGACCGGACGATCAGCCCCAGCATTTT

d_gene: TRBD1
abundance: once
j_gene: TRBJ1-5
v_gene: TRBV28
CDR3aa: CASTSDWDSYSNQPQHF
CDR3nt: TGTGCCAGCACTTCAGACTGGGACAGCTATAGCAATCAGCCCCAGCATTTT

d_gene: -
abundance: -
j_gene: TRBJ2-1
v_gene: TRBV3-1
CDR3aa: CASSPYEIGQYNEQFF
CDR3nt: TGTGCCAGCAGCCCTTATGAGATTGGGCAGTACAATGAGCAGTTCTTC

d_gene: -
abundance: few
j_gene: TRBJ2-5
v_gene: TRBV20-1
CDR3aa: CSARDRGETQYF
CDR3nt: TGCAGTGCTAGGGACAGAGGAGAGACCCAGTACTTC

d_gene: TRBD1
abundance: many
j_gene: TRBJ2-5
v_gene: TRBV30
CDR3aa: CAWTGAGGETQYF
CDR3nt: TGTGCCTGGACCGGGGCAGGGGGAGAGACCCAGTACTTC

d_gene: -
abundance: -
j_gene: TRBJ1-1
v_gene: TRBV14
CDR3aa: CASSQGLHAFF
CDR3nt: TGTGCCAGCAGTCAGGGCCTTCATGCTTTCTTT

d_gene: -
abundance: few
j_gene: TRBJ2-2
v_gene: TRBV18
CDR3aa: CASSPPVGASAGELFF
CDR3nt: TGTGCCAGCTCACCACCGGTGGGTGCGTCGGCCGGGGAGCTGTTTTTT

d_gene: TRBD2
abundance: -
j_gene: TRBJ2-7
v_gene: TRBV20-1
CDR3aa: CSARDDLAAIGNSYEQYF
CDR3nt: TGCAGTGCTAGAGATGACCTAGCGGCGATTGGGAACTCCTACGAGCAGTACTTC

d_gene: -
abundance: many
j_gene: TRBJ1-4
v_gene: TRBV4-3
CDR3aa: CASSQETVRKKLFF
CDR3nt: TGCGCCAGCAGCCAGGAGACAGTCCGGAAAAAACTGTTTTTT

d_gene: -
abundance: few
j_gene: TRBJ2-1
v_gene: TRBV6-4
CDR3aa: CASSDSLHGGLGEQFF
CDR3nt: TGTGCCAGCAGTGACTCGCTGCACGGAGGGCTCGGTGAGCAGTTCTTC

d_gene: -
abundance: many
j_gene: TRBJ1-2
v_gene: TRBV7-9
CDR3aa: CASSLARQRLIGYTF
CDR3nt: TGTGCCAGCAGCTTAGCGCGACAGCGCCTAATTGGCTACACCTTC

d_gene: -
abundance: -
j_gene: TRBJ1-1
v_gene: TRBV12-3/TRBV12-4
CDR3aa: CASSSHQGWEAFF
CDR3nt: TGTGCCAGCAGTTCCCACCAGGGGTGGGAAGCTTTCTTT

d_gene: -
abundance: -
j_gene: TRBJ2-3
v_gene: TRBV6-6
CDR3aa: CASSYTGSTDTQYF
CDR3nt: TGTGCCAGCAGTTACACAGGGAGCACAGATACGCAGTATTTT

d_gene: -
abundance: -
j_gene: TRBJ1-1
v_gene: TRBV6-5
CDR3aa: CASSRRPIQGTEAFF
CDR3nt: TGTGCCAGCAGTCGGCGACCAATTCAGGGCACTGAAGCTTTCTTT

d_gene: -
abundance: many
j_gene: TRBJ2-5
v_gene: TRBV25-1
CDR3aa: CASSEDSQETQYF
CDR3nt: TGTGCCAGCAGTGAAGACAGTCAAGAGACCCAGTACTTC

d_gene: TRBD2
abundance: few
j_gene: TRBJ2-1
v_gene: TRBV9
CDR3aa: CASSVMGGSYNEQFF
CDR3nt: TGTGCCAGCAGCGTAATGGGAGGGTCCTACAATGAGCAGTTCTTC

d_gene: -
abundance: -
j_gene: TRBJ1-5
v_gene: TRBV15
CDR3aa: CATSPDKSNQPQHF
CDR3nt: TGTGCCACCAGCCCCGACAAGAGCAATCAGCCCCAGCATTTT